Listed here is a single T cell receptor beta chain. Unmatched junction bases numbered 3, after V lost 5 bases and J lost 3 bases. The CDR3 length is 15 residues. CDR1 and CDR2 from the germline V gene are SEHNR and FQNEAQ (reference sequence). The sort gate was single viable CD3+CD4+CD8-CD45RO+ cells for memory CD4+ T cells. After thawing, CD4+ T cells were positively selected. These data come from a study of memory CD4+ T cells and cytomegalovirus serostatus. The assay was immunoSEQ multiplex PCR, and TCRdb's table has in-frame clones only and misses some. Among 60,000 or so clones, less than 85% were seen once, and the ten largest hold around 0.5%.

The chain links TRBV7-9 to TRBJ2-6; 8 bases are shared with TRBD1. Sequencing was carried out using memory CD4+ T cells from blood. The receptor comes from an adult in good health and CMV-seronegative. Some clones in this sample may be carry-over from other donors' samples. The CDR3 sequence: CASSTGGLGANVLTF. In nucleotides, the CDR3 is TGTGCCAGCAGCACAGGGGGACTTGGGGCCAACGTCCTGACTTTC.